These 32 T cell receptor beta chains came from one sample sequenced in a study of cytomegalovirus exposure and HLA in healthy donors. Primers for the PCR totalled 60 Vbeta and 13 Jbeta. Sequencing was performed with immunoSEQ multiplex PCR; in TCRdb, only in-frame clones are kept and a portion is missing. The sample includes about 140,000 clones, 80% of them seen just once. The sample consisted of PBMCs. These receptors were taken from a man between 45 and 60 years old in good health and CMV-seronegative.

This clone showed up just once. J is TRBJ2-7 and V is TRBV4-2, with TRBD1 identical over 8 bases. After removal of 0 bases from V and 3 bases from J, the junction contained 10 bases not matched to a gene. In germline, CDR1 is LGHNA, CDR2 YNFKEQ. The CDR3 is 17 residues long. As DNA, the CDR3 is TGTGCCAGCAGCCAAGATCTTGCCCGGGACAGGAGCTACGAGCAGTACTTC. It yields the protein CASSQDLARDRSYEQYF.

V is TRBV5-1 and J is TRBJ2-1; D remains unclear. The CDR3 is 13 residues long. V was cut by 4 bases and J by 5 bases, with 10 bases left in between. The germline CDR1 and CDR2 sequences are SGHRS and YFSETQ. The CDR3 bases are TGCGCCAGCAGCCGAGCGAGCGACAATGAGCAGTTCTTC. As protein: CASSRASDNEQFF.

The rearrangement joins TRBV27 to TRBJ1-1; no clear D gene. V gave up 5 bases and J gave up 5 bases, with 15 bases separating them. Germline V gene lookup returns CDR1 MNHEY and CDR2 SMNVEV (reference sequence). This CDR3 has 14 residues. The CDR3 is CASSTIGAGTEAFF. The CDR3 DNA reads TGTGCCAGCAGTACAATAGGCGCCGGGACTGAAGCTTTCTTT.

The J gene is TRBJ1-3, the V gene TRBV4-1; tentatively, D is TRBD1 (5 bases). Germline CDR1 MGHRA, CDR2 YSYEKL. V lost 0 bases and J lost 0, with 12 bases in between. This CDR3 region has 17 residues. CDR3 residues: CASSQDRGLLSGNTIYF. For the CDR3, the DNA is TGCGCCAGCAGCCAAGATAGGGGACTGCTCTCTGGAAACACCATATATTTT.

This clone was detected only a few times. The genes are TRBV11-3 and TRBJ2-2; 9 bases match TRBD1. V dropped 6 bases and J dropped 7; count of bases not matched to a gene: 9. Germline CDR1 reads SGHNT; CDR2 reads YENEEA. This CDR3 spans 15 amino acids. The CDR3: CASRPPGQGLGELFF. CDR3 bases: TGTGCCAGCAGACCACCGGGACAGGGCCTCGGGGAGCTGTTTTTT.

The chain couples TRBV5-1 to TRBJ1-2; weak D call: TRBD1 (6 bases). The CDR3 is 15 residues long. Per germline, CDR1 SGHRS and CDR2 YFSETQ. Trimming stripped 3 bases from V and 2 bases from J, with 14 bases between. CDR3 residues: CASSSDPGANYGYTF. For the CDR3, the DNA is TGCGCCAGCAGCTCGGACCCAGGGGCAAACTATGGCTACACCTTC.

The rearrangement joins TRBV7-9 to TRBJ1-4; 7 bases map to TRBD1. The CDR3 sequence is 14 residues long. Germline V gene lookup returns CDR1 SEHNR and CDR2 FQNEAQ (reference sequence). V dropped 4 bases and J dropped 4; count of bases not matched to a gene: 3. This CDR3 is CASSSDRSNEKLFF. CDR3 coding DNA: TGTGCCAGCAGCTCGGACAGGAGTAATGAAAAACTGTTTTTT. Complete variable domain (other parts from reference TRBV7-9 and TRBJ1-4): DTGVSQNPRHKITKRGQNVTFRCDPISEHNRLYWYRQTLGQGPEFLTYFQNEAQLEKSRLLSDRFSAERPKGSFSTLEIQRTEQGDSAMYLCASSSDRSNEKLFFGSGTQLSVL.

The sample holds a few counts of this clone. The gene calls are TRBV5-4 and TRBJ1-1, with TRBD1 matching over 7 bases. The V and J ends lost 4 bases and 3 bases, in that order; junction bases with no gene match: 9. The CDR3 spans 15 residues. Germline CDR1 is SGHNT and CDR2 is YYREEE (reference sequence). CDR3 sequence: CASSPRPDRDTEAFF. The DNA of the CDR3 is TGTGCCAGCAGCCCGCGCCCCGACAGGGACACTGAAGCTTTCTTT. The full variable domain, its missing parts supplied by reference TRBV5-4 and TRBJ1-1, is ETGVTQSPTHLIKTRGQQVTLRCSSQSGHNTVSWYQQALGQGPQFIFQYYREEENGRGNFPPRFSGLQFPNYSSELNVNALELDDSALYLCASSPRPDRDTEAFFGQGTRLTVV.

V gene TRBV5-8 combines with J gene TRBJ2-5, with a weak D call TRBD1 (8 bases). Trimming stripped 4 bases from V and 2 bases from J, with 18 bases between. CDR3 length equals 16 residues. Looked up from germline, CDR1 is SGHTS and CDR2 is YDEGEE. CDR3 bases: TGTGCCAGCAGCCTAGGACAGGGAGGGCGGCAAGAGACCCAGTACTTC. It specifies CASSLGQGGRQETQYF. Full variable domain (outside the CDR3, taken from reference TRBV5-8 and TRBJ2-5): EAGVTQSPTHLIKTRGQQATLRCSPISGHTSVYWYQQALGLGLQFLLWYDEGEERNRGNFPPRFSGRQFPNYSSELNVNALELEDSALYLCASSLGQGGRQETQYFGPGTRLLVL.

The CDR3 DNA follows: TGTGCCTGGAGTAAGGAGGGTCGGGAGGTGAAGATAGGTACGCAGTATTTT. Translated: CAWSKEGREVKIGTQYF. This chain connects TRBV30 to TRBJ2-3, with 7 nucleotides matching TRBD2. Germline V gives CDR1 GTSNPN, CDR2 SVGIG (reference sequence). Unmatched junction bases numbered 19, after V lost 2 bases and J lost 8 bases. The CDR3 covers 17 residues.

V gene TRBV7-8 combines with J gene TRBJ1-4; possible D gene TRBD1, 6 bases. Germline CDR1 and CDR2: SGHVS and FQNEAQ. V was clipped by 6 bases and J by 4 bases, with 15 bases between them. The CDR3 loop spans 15 amino acids. The CDR3: CASSSDGQINEKLFF. The CDR3 DNA reads TGTGCCAGCAGTTCGGACGGACAGATTAATGAAAAACTGTTTTTT. The variable domain in full, completed from reference TRBV7-8 and TRBJ1-4, reads GAGVSQSPRYKVAKRGQDVALRCDPISGHVSLFWYQQALGQGPEFLTYFQNEAQLDKSGLPSDRFFAERPEGSVSTLKIQRTQQEDSAVYLCASSSDGQINEKLFFGSGTQLSVL.

The V call is TRBV5-1, the J call TRBJ2-5; no reliable D call. TRBJ2-7 matches the DNA end more closely, so the J call is doubtful. The CDR3 extends over 16 amino acids. Germline V lookup: CDR1 SGHRS, CDR2 YFSETQ. As DNA, the CDR3 is TGCGCCAGCAGCTTGAGTGGTAGCCTCAGCTCCTACGAGCAGTACTTC. It codes for CASSLSGSLSSYEQYF.

The chain carries TRBV19 and TRBJ1-2, with 9 nucleotides matching TRBD1. CDR3 length: 15 amino acids. CDR1 and CDR2 from the germline V gene are LNHDA and SQIVND (reference sequence). V shed 8 bases and J 6 bases; nucleotides not matched to a gene: 13. In DNA form, the CDR3 reads TGTGCCAGTGACTGGACAGGGGATACGGTTGATGGCTACACCTTC. Translating it yields CASDWTGDTVDGYTF.

A remark on this clone: This specimen includes other DNA sequences encoding the same CDR3. This chain uses TRBV6-1 with TRBJ2-7, with 8 bases fitting TRBD1. The V segment lost 6 bases and the J segment 1 base; nucleotides outside the gene matches: 5. The CDR3 runs 14 residues. Germline V gene data show CDR1 as MNHNS and CDR2 as SASEGT. CDR3 amino acids: CASSADRGSYEQYF. The CDR3 coding sequence is TGTGCCAGCAGCGCAGACAGGGGTTCCTACGAGCAGTACTTC.

The V gene is TRBV29-1, the J gene TRBJ1-2, with unresolved D. V dropped 4 bases and J dropped 6 bases, with 3 bases sitting between them. In germline, CDR1 is SQVTM, CDR2 ANQGSEA. This CDR3 spans 9 amino acids. Here the CDR3 DNA reads TGCAGCGTTGCGGATGGCTACACCTTC. It encodes CSVADGYTF.

V and J are TRBV7-3 and TRBJ2-7; TRBD1 aligns across 7 bases. V lost 2 bases to trimming and J lost 6 bases; unmatched junction nucleotides: 4. The CDR3 contains 13 residues. CDR1 is SGHTA and CDR2 is FQGTGA in the germline V gene. CDR3: CASSLSRQGEQYF. The CDR3 coding sequence is TGTGCCAGCAGCTTATCTCGACAGGGCGAGCAGTACTTC.

The rearrangement links TRBV29-1 to TRBJ2-5; TRBD2 matches at 13 bases. Trimming removed 6 bases from V and 3 bases from J; junction bases left unmatched: 1. Germline CDR1 and CDR2: SQVTM and ANQGSEA. This CDR3 contains 13 residues. This CDR3 reads CSVGLAGKETQYF. In DNA form, the CDR3 reads TGCAGCGTGGGACTAGCGGGAAAAGAGACCCAGTACTTC.

This clone was observed a few times. The rearrangement uses TRBV27 and TRBJ2-3; D is ambiguous. CDR1 and CDR2 from the germline V gene are MNHEY and SMNVEV (reference sequence). V was clipped by 2 bases and J by 4 bases, with 10 bases between them. This CDR3 has 14 residues. CDR3 residues: CASSLRWPSDTQYF. DNA for the CDR3: TGTGCCAGCAGTTTACGCTGGCCGTCAGATACGCAGTATTTT.

V gene TRBV5-1 combines with J gene TRBJ2-5; D is undetermined. The CDR3 consists of 13 residues. The ends were cut back, 6 bases at V and 2 bases at J, with 11 bases in the middle. Looked up from germline, CDR1 is SGHRS and CDR2 is YFSETQ. CDR3 bases: TGCGCCAGCACTTTGGAGAGACAAGAGACCCAGTACTTC. Translation gives CASTLERQETQYF.

This clone is a singleton in its sample. The rearrangement links TRBV5-1 to TRBJ1-1, with D tentatively TRBD1 (6 bases). CDR3 length: 16 amino acids. The V and J ends lost 5 bases and 4 bases respectively, with 21 bases between them. CDR1 and CDR2 (germline): SGHRS, YFSETQ. The CDR3 reads CASRRGTFATGTEAFF. The CDR3 coding sequence is TGCGCCAGCAGGCGGGGGACATTCGCCACCGGCACTGAAGCTTTCTTT.

The sample holds a few counts of this clone. V gene TRBV11-3 combines with J gene TRBJ2-7; TRBD1 is a possible D gene (6 bases). Germline assignment: CDR1 SGHNT and CDR2 YENEEA. Trimming cost V 5 bases and J 5 bases, with 13 bases left between them. CDR3 length: 13 amino acids. CDR3 DNA: TGTGCCAGCAGCACATCACAGGGTAACGAGCAGTACTTC. Protein sequence: CASSTSQGNEQYF.

This clone was seen more than once but under ten times. This chain connects TRBV5-1 to TRBJ1-4; D is unresolved. The CDR3 has 14 amino acids. Germline V gives CDR1 SGHRS, CDR2 YFSETQ. V was trimmed by 0 bases and J by 4 bases, leaving 7 bases between them. CDR3 in amino acids: CASSLDSGNEKLFF. DNA of the CDR3: TGCGCCAGCAGCTTGGATTCCGGTAATGAAAAACTGTTTTTT.

The chain has TRBV27 and TRBJ2-7, with TRBD1 matching 7 bases. CDR1 is MNHEY, CDR2 SMNVEV, per germline (reference sequence). Trimming took 6 bases from V and 10 from J; bases not matched to a gene: 9. This CDR3 has 12 amino acids. The CDR3 region is CASSPDRADQYF. CDR3 DNA: TGTGCCAGCAGCCCAGACAGGGCTGATCAGTACTTC.

J is TRBJ1-2 and V is TRBV28; 7 nucleotides agree with TRBD1. V trimming: 6 bases; J trimming: 3 bases; junction bases outside the gene matches: 7. This CDR3 is built from 14 residues. Germline CDR1 is MDHEN and CDR2 is SYDVKM. The CDR3 loop reads CASSPQGGYYGYTF. The CDR3 region has the DNA TGTGCCAGCAGCCCTCAAGGGGGCTACTATGGCTACACCTTC.

About this clone itself: In the same sample, other DNA sequences code for this CDR3. This chain links TRBV5-1 with TRBJ1-4; TRBD1 agrees at 7 bases. In germline, CDR1 is SGHRS, CDR2 YFSETQ. The CDR3 runs 15 residues. Trimming at V came to 0 bases and at J to 5 bases, leaving 4 bases not matched to a gene. The CDR3 is CASSLAPGGNEKLFF. The CDR3 DNA reads as TGCGCCAGCAGCTTGGCCCCAGGGGGAAATGAAAAACTGTTTTTT.

The chain couples TRBV5-6 to TRBJ2-7, with TRBD1 identical over 8 bases. This CDR3 has 14 amino acids. V was pared by 4 bases and J by 2 bases, with 5 bases of the junction left unmatched. Germline assignment: CDR1 SGHDT and CDR2 YYEEEE. The CDR3 DNA follows: TGTGCCAGCAGCCCGTTGGACAGGGCCTACGAGCAGTACTTC. Its protein product is CASSPLDRAYEQYF.

About this clone itself: Germline and junction disagree at one end, which may indicate a read error. The chain has TRBV7-7 and TRBJ2-7; D is possibly TRBD2 (5 bases). The CDR3 is 13 amino acids. Germline-derived CDR1 and CDR2 are SSHAT and FNYEAQ (reference sequence). The CDR3 loop reads CASSLAGGYEQYF. CDR3 DNA: TGTGCTAGCAGCTTAGCTGGCGGGTACGAGCAGTACTTC.

V is TRBV5-6 and J is TRBJ2-4; TRBD1 agrees at 8 bases. V lost 6 bases, J lost 5 bases, and 7 bases stayed unmatched. This CDR3 is 14 amino acids long. The germline gives CDR1 SGHDT, CDR2 YYEEEE. The CDR3 loop reads CASTLRGQENIQYF. CDR3 nucleotide sequence: TGTGCCAGCACCCTCAGGGGGCAGGAAAACATTCAGTACTTC.

V and J are TRBV12-5 and TRBJ1-3; a possible D gene is TRBD1 (5 bases). Between the trimmed V and J ends, which lost 1 base and 0 bases, there was a span of 10 bases. This CDR3 is 16 amino acids long. Germline CDR1 LGHNT, CDR2 FRNRAP. CDR3 DNA sequence: TGTGCTAGTGGTTTGGACATCGGGGGCTCTGGAAACACCATATATTTT. Protein sequence: CASGLDIGGSGNTIYF.

The rearrangement links TRBV25-1 to TRBJ2-3; D gene uncertain. Trimming took 2 bases from V and 1 from J, leaving 13 bases between them. Germline V CDR1 and CDR2: MGHDK, SYGVNS. This CDR3 spans 16 amino acids. CDR3 sequence: CASSEVENSRTDTQYF. CDR3 bases: TGTGCCAGCAGTGAAGTCGAGAACAGCCGCACAGATACGCAGTATTTT.

The chain joins TRBV20-1 to TRBJ2-7; D is unresolved. The CDR3 spans 11 residues. Per germline, CDR1 DFQATT and CDR2 SNEGSKA (reference sequence). Trimming pared 3 bases from V and 7 bases from J, leaving 10 bases between. For the CDR3, the DNA is TGCAGTGCTAGTGCCCCAGCGGAGCAGTACTTC. It encodes CSASAPAEQYF.

V and J are TRBV25-1 and TRBJ2-5; 7 nucleotides line up with TRBD2. CDR1 MGHDK and CDR2 SYGVNS come from the germline V gene. Trimming at V came to 9 bases and at J to 0 bases, leaving 7 bases not matched to a gene. This CDR3 has 14 amino acids. This CDR3 reads CARVSGPYQETQYF. CDR3 coding DNA: TGTGCCAGGGTTAGCGGGCCCTACCAAGAGACCCAGTACTTC.